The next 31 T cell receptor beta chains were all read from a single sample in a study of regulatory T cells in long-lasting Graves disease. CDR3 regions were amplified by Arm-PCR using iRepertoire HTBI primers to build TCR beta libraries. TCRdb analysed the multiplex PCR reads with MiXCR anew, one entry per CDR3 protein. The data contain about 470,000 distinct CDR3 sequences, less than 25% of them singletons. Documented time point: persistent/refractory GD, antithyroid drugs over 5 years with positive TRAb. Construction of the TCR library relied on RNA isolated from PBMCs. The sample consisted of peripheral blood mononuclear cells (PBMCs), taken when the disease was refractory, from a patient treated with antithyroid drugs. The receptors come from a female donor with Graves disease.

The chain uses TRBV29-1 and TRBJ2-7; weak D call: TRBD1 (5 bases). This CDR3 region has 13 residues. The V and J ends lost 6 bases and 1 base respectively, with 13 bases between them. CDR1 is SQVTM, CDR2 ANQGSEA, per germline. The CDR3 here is CSVATGSSYEQYF. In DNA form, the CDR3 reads TGCAGCGTCGCCACAGGTTCATCCTACGAGCAGTACTTC.

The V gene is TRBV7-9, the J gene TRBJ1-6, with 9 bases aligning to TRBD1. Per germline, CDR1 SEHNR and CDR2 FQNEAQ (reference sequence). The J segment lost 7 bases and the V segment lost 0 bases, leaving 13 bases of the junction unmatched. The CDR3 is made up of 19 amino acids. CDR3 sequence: CASSLARGTGNFLNSPLHF. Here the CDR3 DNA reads TGTGCCAGCAGCTTAGCCCGTGGGACAGGGAATTTCCTCAATTCACCCCTCCACTTT.

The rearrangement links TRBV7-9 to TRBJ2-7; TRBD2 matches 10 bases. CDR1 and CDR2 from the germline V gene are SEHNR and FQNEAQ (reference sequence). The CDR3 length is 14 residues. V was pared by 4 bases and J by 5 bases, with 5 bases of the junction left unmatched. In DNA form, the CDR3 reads TGTGCCAGCAGCTATGTCAGCGGGAGGGACGAGCAGTACTTC. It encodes CASSYVSGRDEQYF.

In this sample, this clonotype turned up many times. The CDR3 is CASSLLGTGNTGELFF. The CDR3 nucleotides are TGTGCCAGCAGCCTCCTAGGGACAGGGAACACCGGGGAGCTGTTTTTT. The V gene is TRBV3-1, the J gene TRBJ2-2; 8 bases are shared with TRBD1. V shed 4 bases, J shed 1 base, and the junction held 5 bases outside the gene matches. CDR3 length: 16 residues. The germline V gene has CDR1 LGHDT and CDR2 YNNKEL (reference sequence). Full variable domain (remainder filled in from reference TRBV3-1 and TRBJ2-2): DTAVSQTPKYLVTQMGNDKSIKCEQNLGHDTMYWYKQDSKKFLKIMFSYNNKELIINETVPNRFSPKSPDKAHLNLHINSLELGDSAVYFCASSLLGTGNTGELFFGEGSRLTVL.

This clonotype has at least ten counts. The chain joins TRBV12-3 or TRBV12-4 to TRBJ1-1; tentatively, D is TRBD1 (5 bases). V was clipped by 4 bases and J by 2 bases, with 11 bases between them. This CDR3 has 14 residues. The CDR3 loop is CASSSSDSNTEAFF. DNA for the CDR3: TGTGCCAGCAGTTCCTCCGACAGTAACACTGAAGCTTTCTTT.

The CDR3, as DNA: TGCGCCAGCAGCTACGGGGATAGCACTGAAGCTTTCTTT. Translating gives CASSYGDSTEAFF. The genes are TRBV5-1 and TRBJ1-1; no reliable D call. Trimming pared 3 bases from V and 4 bases from J, leaving 10 bases between. This CDR3 comprises 13 residues. Germline V gene lookup returns CDR1 SGHRS and CDR2 YFSETQ.

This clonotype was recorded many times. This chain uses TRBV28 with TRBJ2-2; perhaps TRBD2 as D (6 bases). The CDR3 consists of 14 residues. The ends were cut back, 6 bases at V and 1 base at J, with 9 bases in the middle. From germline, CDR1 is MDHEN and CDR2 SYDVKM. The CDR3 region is CASRGGGNTGELFF. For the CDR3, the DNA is TGTGCCAGCAGGGGGGGAGGGAACACCGGGGAGCTGTTTTTT.

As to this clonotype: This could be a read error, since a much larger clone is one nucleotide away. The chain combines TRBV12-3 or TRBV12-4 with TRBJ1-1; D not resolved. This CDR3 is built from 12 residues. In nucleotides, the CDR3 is TGTGCCAGCAGTTTTATGGGGATTGAAGCTTCCTTT. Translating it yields CASSFMGIEASF.

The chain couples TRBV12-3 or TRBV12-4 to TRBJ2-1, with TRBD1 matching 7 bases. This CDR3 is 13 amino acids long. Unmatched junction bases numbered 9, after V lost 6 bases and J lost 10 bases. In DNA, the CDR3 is TGTGCCAGCAGACCAGACAGGGCCGGCGAGCAGTTCTTC. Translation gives CASRPDRAGEQFF.

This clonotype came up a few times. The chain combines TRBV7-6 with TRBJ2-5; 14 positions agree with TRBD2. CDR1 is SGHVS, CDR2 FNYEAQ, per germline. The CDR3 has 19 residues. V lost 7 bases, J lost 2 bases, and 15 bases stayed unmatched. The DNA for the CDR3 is TGTGCCAGCACCACACGAAAGGGGACTAGCGGGAGTTTACAAGAGACCCAGTACTTC. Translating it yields CASTTRKGTSGSLQETQYF.

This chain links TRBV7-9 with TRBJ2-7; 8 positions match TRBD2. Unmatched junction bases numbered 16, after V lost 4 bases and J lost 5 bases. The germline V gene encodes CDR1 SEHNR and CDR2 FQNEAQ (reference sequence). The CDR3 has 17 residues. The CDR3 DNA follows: TGTGCCAGCAGCTCCCGGTGGGGAAGCGGGAGTGTCCACGAGCAGTACTTC. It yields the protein CASSSRWGSGSVHEQYF.

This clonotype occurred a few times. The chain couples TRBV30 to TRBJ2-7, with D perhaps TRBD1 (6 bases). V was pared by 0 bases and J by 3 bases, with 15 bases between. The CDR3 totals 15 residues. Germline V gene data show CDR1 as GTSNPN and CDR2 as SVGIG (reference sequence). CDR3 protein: CAWSVLWGRGYEQYF. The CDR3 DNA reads TGTGCCTGGAGTGTACTTTGGGGCAGGGGCTACGAGCAGTACTTC.

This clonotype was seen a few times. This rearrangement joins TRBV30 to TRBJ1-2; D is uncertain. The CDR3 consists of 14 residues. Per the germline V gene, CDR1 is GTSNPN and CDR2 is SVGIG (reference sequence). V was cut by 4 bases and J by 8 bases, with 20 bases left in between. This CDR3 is CAWIWAGSPLGYTF. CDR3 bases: TGTGCCTGGATCTGGGCAGGCTCCCCCTTAGGCTACACCTTC.

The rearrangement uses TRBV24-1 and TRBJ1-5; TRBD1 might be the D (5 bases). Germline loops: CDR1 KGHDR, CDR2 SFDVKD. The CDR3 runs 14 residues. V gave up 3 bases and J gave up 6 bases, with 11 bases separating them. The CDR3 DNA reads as TGTGCCACCAGTGATCCAGGGATAGCTCAGCCCCAGCATTTT. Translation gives CATSDPGIAQPQHF.

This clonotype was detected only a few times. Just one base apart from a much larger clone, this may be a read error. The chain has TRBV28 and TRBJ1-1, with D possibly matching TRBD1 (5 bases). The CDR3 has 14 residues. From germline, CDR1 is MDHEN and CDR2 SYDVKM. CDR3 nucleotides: TGTGCCGGCAGTCCCCAGGGCGGGCGCACTGAAGCTTTCTTT. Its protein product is CAGSPQGGRTEAFF.

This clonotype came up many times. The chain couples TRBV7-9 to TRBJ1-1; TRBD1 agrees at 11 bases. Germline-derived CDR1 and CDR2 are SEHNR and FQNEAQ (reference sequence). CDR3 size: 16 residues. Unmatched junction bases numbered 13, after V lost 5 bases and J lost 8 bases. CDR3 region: CASSPGTGGPLLEAFF. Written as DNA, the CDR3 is TGTGCCAGCAGCCCCGGGACAGGGGGGCCCTTGTTGGAAGCTTTCTTT.

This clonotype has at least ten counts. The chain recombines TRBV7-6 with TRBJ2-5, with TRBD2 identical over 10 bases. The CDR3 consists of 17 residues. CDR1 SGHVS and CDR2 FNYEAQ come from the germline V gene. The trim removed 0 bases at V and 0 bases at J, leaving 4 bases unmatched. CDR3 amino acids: CASSLALTSGYQETQYF. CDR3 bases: TGTGCCAGCAGCTTAGCGTTGACTAGCGGGTACCAAGAGACCCAGTACTTC.

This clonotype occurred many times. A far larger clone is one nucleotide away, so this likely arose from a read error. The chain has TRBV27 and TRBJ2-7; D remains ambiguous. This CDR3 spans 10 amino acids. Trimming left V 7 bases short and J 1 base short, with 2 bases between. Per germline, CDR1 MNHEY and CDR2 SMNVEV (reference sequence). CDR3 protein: CASNSYEQYF. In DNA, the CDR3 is TGTGCCAGCAATTCCTACGAGCAGTACTTC.

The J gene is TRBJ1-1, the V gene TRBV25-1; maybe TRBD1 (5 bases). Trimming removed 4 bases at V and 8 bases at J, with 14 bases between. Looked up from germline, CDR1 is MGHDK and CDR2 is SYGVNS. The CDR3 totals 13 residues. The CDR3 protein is CASSGPGGGEAFF. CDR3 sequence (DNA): TGTGCCAGCAGTGGCCCTGGGGGAGGGGAAGCTTTCTTT.

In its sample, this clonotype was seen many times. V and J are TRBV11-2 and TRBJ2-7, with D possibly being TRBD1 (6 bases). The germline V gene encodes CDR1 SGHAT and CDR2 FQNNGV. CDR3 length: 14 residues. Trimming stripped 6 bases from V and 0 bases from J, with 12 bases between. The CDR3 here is CASRSTGFSYEQYF. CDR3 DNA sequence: TGTGCCAGCAGAAGTACAGGGTTCTCCTACGAGCAGTACTTC.

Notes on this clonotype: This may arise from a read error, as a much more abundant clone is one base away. CDR3 DNA sequence: TGTACCAGCAGCTCGACAGTTGACACCGGCTACGAGCAGTACTTC. Translating gives CTSSSTVDTGYEQYF. The V and J genes are TRBV12-3 or TRBV12-4 and TRBJ2-7; D may be TRBD1 (5 bases). The CDR3 is made up of 15 amino acids.

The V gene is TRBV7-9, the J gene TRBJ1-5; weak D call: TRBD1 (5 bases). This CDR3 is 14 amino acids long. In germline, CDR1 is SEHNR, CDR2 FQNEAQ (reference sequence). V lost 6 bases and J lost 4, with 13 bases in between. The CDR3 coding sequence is TGTGCCAGCAGTTTTGGGGCGGCGAATCAGCCCCAGCATTTT. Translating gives CASSFGAANQPQHF. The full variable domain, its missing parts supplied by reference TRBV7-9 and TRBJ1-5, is DTGVSQNPRHKITKRGQNVTFRCDPISEHNRLYWYRQTLGQGPEFLTYFQNEAQLEKSRLLSDRFSAERPKGSFSTLEIQRTEQGDSAMYLCASSFGAANQPQHFGDGTRLSIL.

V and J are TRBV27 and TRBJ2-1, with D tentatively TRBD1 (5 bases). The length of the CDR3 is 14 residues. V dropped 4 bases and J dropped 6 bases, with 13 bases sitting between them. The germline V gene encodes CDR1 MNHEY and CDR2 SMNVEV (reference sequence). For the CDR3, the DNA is TGTGCCAGCAGTTATGTCCCTAGGGGCAATGAGCAGTTCTTC. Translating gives CASSYVPRGNEQFF.

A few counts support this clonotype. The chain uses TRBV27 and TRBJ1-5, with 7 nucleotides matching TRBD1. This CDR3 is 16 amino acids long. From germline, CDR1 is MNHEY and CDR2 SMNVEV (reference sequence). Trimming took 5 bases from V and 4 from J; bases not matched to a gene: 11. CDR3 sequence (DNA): TGTGCCAGCAGTCTAGGACAGGTAGTTGGAAATCAGCCCCAGCATTTT. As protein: CASSLGQVVGNQPQHF.

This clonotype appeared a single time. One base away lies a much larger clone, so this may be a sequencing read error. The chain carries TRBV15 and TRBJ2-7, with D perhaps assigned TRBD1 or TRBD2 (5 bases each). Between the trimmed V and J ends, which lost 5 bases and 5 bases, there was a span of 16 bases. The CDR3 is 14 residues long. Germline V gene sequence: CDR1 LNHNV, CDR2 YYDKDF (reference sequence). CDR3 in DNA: TGTGCCACCAGCGATGGGACGGGGACCCACGAGCAGTACTTC. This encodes CATSDGTGTHEQYF.

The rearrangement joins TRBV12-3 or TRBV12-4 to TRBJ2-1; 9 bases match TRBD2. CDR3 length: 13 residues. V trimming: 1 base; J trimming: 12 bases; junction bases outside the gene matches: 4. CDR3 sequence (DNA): TGTGCCAGCAGTTTAGTTAGCGGGAGAGCGCAGTTCTTC. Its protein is CASSLVSGRAQFF.

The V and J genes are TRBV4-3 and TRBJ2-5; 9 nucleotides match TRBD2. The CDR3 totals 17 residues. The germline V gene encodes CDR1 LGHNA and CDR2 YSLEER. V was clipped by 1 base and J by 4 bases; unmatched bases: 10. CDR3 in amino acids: CASSQVFGLAGRETQYF. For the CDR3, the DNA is TGCGCCAGCAGCCAAGTTTTCGGGCTAGCGGGAAGAGAGACCCAGTACTTC.

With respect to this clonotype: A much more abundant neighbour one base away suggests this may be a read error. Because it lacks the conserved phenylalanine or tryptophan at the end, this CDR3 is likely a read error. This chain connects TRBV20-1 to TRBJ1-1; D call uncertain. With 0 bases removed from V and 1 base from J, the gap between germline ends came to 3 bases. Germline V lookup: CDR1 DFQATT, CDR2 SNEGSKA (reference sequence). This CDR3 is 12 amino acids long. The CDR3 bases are TGCAGTGCTAGAGACAGGAACACTGAAGCTTTCCTT. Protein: CSARDRNTEAFL.

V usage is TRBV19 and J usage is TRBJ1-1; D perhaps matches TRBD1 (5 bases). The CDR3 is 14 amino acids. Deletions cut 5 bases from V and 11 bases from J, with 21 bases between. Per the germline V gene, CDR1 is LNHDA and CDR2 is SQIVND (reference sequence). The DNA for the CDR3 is TGTGCCAGTAGTTCTATCGGGACCCTCGCCCGGGCTTTCTTT. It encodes CASSSIGTLARAFF.

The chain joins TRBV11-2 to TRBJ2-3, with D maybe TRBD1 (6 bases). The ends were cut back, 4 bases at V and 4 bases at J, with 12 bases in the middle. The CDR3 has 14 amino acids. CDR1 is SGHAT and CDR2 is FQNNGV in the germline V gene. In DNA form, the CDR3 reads TGTGCCAGCAGCTCGTCGACAGGATCAGATACGCAGTATTTT. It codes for CASSSSTGSDTQYF.

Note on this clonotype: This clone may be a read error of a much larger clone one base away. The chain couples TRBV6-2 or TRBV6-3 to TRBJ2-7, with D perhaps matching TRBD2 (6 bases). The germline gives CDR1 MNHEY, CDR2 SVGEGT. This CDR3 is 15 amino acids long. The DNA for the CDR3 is TGTGCCAGCAGTTACTACCGGGCCGCCCGCGGGGAGCGGTACTTC. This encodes CASSYYRAARGERYF.